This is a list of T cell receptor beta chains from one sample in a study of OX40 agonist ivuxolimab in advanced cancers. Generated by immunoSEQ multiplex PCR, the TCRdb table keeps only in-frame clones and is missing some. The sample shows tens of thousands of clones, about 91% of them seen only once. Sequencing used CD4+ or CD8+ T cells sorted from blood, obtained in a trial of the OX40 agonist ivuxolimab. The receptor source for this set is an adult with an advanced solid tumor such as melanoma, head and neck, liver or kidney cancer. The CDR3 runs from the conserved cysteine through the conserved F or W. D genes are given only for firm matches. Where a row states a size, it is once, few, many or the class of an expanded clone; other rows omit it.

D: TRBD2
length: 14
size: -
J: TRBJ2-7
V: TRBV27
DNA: TGTGCCAGCAGTTTCCGCGGGAGCTCCTACGAGCAGTACTTC
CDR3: CASSFRGSSYEQYF

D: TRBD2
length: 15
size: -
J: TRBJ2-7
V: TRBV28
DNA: TGTGCCAGCAGTTTAGGCGGGACTACCATCTTCAAGCAGTACTTC
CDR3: CASSLGGTTIFKQYF

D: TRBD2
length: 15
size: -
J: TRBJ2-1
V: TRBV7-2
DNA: TGTGCCAGCACCCTACTAGCGGGAGACTACAATGAGCAGTTCTTC
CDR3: CASTLLAGDYNEQFF

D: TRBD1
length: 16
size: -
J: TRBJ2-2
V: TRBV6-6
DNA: TGTGCCAGCAGCGAACGAGGACAGGGCCCCACCGGGGAGCTGTTTTTT
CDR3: CASSERGQGPTGELFF

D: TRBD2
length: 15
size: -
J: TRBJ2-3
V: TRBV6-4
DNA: TGTGCCAGCAGTGACTCGCGGGGGAGCACAGATACGCAGTATTTT
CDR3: CASSDSRGSTDTQYF

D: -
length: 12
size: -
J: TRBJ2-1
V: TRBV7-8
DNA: TGTGCCAGCAGCTTAGATTACAGTGAGCAGTTCTTC
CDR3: CASSLDYSEQFF

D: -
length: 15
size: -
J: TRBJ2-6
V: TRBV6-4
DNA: TGTGCCAGCAGTGACGACAGCTCTGGGGCCAACGTCCTGACTTTC
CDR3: CASSDDSSGANVLTF

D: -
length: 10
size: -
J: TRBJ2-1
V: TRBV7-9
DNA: TGTGCCAGCAGATCTGATGAGCAGTTCTTC
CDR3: CASRSDEQFF

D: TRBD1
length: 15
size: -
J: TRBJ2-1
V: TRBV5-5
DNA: TGTGCCAGCAGCACGAGGACAGGGGTGTACAATGAGCAGTTCTTC
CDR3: CASSTRTGVYNEQFF

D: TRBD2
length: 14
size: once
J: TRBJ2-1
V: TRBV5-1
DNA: TGCGCCAGCAGCTTGGGTTCTAGCGGCAATGAGCAGTTCTTC
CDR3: CASSLGSSGNEQFF

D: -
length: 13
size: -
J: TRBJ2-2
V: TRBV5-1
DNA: TGCGCCAGCAGCTGGTTCGTCGGCGGGGAGCTGTTTTTT
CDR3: CASSWFVGGELFF

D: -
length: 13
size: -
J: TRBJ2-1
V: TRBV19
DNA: TGTGCCAGTAGTATGGGAGGAGGGGGTGAGCAGTTCTTC
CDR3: CASSMGGGGEQFF

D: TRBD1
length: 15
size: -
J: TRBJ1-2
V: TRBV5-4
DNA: TGTGCCAGCAGCTTGGGGGACAGGGAGAACTATGGCTACACCTTC
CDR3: CASSLGDRENYGYTF

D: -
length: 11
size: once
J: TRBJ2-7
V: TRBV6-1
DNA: TGTGCCAGCAGCGAACCCTACGAGCAGTACTTC
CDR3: CASSEPYEQYF

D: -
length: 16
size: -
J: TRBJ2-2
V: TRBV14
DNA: TGTGCCAGCAGCCAAGGTGTTTTGTCGTTCACCGGGGAGCTGTTTTTT
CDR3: CASSQGVLSFTGELFF

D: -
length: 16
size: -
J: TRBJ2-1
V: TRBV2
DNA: TGTGCCAGCAGTACAATAACTAGGAGCTCCTACAATGAGCAGTTCTTC
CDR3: CASSTITRSSYNEQFF

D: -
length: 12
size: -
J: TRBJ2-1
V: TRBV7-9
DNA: TGTGCCAGCAGCTCCGGCTACAATGAGCAGTTCTTC
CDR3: CASSSGYNEQFF

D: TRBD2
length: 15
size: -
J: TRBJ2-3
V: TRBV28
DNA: TGTGCCAGCAGTCTTAGCGGGGACCTCACAGATACGCAGTATTTT
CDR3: CASSLSGDLTDTQYF

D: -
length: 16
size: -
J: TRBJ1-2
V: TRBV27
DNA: TGTGCCAGCAGTTCATACATGGGGGGGCTAGGCTATGGCTACACCTTC
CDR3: CASSSYMGGLGYGYTF

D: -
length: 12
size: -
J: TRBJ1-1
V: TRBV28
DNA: TGTGCCAGCAGTTGGGACAAAACTGAAGCTTTCTTT
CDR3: CASSWDKTEAFF

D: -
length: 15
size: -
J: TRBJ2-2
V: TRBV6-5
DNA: TGTGCCAGCAGTCCGGACCATTTGAACACCGGGGAGCTGTTTTTT
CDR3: CASSPDHLNTGELFF

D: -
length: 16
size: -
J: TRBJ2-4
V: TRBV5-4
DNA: TGTGCCAGGGGACACTTTTGGAGCGGGGCCAAAAACATTCAGTACTTC
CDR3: CARGHFWSGAKNIQYF

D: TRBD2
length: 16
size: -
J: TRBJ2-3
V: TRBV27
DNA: TGTGCCAGCAGTTTTTTTGCGGGAGAAAGCACAGATACGCAGTATTTT
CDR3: CASSFFAGESTDTQYF

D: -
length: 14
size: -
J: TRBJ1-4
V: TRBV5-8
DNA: TGTGCCAGCAGCCGGCGGGACGGTAATGAAAAACTGTTTTTT
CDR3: CASSRRDGNEKLFF

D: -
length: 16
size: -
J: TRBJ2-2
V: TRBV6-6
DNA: TGTGCCAGCAGTCTACCCGGGACCGCGGGCACCGGGGAGCTGTTTTTT
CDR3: CASSLPGTAGTGELFF

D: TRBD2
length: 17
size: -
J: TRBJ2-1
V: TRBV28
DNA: TGTGCCAGCAGCCACCTCACGACTAGCGGGAGTGTCGATGAGCAGTTCTTC
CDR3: CASSHLTTSGSVDEQFF

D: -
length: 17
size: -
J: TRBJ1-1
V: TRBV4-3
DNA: TGCGCCAGCAGCCAAGATTTCCACGGGGAATGGAACACTGAAGCTTTCTTT
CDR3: CASSQDFHGEWNTEAFF

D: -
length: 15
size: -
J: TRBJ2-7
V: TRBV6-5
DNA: TGTGCCAGCAGTTACTCCGGGGACAACCTATACGAGCAGTACTTC
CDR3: CASSYSGDNLYEQYF

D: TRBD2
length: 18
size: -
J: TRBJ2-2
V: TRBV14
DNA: TGTGCCAGCAGCCAAGATGCCCTAGCGGGGGGGCCGACCGGGGAGCTGTTTTTT
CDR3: CASSQDALAGGPTGELFF

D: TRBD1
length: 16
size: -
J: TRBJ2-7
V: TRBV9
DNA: TGTGCCAGCAGCGCCCGGGACAGGGGGCTCGGGTACGAGCAGTACTTC
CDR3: CASSARDRGLGYEQYF

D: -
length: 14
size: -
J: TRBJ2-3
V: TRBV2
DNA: TGTGCCATCCCGGGACAAACCAGCACAGATACGCAGTATTTT
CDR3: CAIPGQTSTDTQYF

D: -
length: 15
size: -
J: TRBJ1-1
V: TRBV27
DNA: TGTGCCAGCAGTAAGACAGGTTTTGGGAACACTGAAGCTTTCTTT
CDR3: CASSKTGFGNTEAFF

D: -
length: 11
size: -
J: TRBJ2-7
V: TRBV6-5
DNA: TGTGCCAGCCACGACAGGAACGAGCAGTACTTC
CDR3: CASHDRNEQYF

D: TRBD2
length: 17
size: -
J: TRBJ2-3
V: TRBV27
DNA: TGTGCCAGCAGTTTCCCCGGACTAGCGGGAGGTACAGATACGCAGTATTTT
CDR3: CASSFPGLAGGTDTQYF

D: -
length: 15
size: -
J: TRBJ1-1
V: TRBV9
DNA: TGTGCCAGCAGCGTAGGTGGGGCTCGGGGCACTGAAGCTTTCTTT
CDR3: CASSVGGARGTEAFF

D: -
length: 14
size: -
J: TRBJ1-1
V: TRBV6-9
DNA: TGTGCCAGCAGTTATTCGGAGGTGGAAAATGAAGCTTTCTTT
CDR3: CASSYSEVENEAFF

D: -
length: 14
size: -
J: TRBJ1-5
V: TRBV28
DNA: TGTGCCAGCAGTGTGCGAGAAGGCAATCAGCCCCAGCATTTT
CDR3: CASSVREGNQPQHF

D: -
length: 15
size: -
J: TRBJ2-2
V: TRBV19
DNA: TGTGCCATCTTAAGGGGACCCGAAAACACCGGGGAGCTGTTTTTT
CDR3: CAILRGPENTGELFF

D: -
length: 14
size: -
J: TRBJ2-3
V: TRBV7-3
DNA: TGTGCCAGCAGCGGGTATGTGGGCACAGATACGCAGTATTTT
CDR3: CASSGYVGTDTQYF

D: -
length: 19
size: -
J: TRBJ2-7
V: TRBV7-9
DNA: TGTGCCAGCAGCTCTGCGGGAATACCGGGACAAGGGGTTCCCTACGAGCAGTACTTC
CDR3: CASSSAGIPGQGVPYEQYF

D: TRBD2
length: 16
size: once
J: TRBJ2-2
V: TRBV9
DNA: TGTGCCAGCAGCGAGGGACTAGCGGGGAACACCGGGGAGCTGTTTTTT
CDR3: CASSEGLAGNTGELFF

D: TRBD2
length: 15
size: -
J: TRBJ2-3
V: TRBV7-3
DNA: TGTGCCAGCAGCTTAATGGGCGGGAGTCTGGATACGCAGTATTTT
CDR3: CASSLMGGSLDTQYF

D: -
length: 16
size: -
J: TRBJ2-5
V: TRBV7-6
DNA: TGTGCCAGCAGCTCCACCCCCTCGGAGCGGTTAGAGACCCAGTACTTC
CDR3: CASSSTPSERLETQYF

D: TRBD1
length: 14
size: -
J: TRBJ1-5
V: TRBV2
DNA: TGTGCCAGCAGTCTCTACAGGGGGGATCAGCCCCAGCATTTT
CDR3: CASSLYRGDQPQHF

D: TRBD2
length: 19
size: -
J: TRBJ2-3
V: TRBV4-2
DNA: TGTGCCAGCAGCCAAGATTACCGGGAGGCCCTCCGACACACAGATACGCAGTATTTT
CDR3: CASSQDYREALRHTDTQYF

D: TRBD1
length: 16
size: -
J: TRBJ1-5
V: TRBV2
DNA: TGTGCCAGCAGCGAACAGGGGGCTTACGGCAATCAGCCCCAGCATTTT
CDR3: CASSEQGAYGNQPQHF

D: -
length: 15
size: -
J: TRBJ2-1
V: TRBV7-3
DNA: TGTGCCAGCAGCTCGGGCCTGACAGGCTACAATGAGCAGTTCTTC
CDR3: CASSSGLTGYNEQFF

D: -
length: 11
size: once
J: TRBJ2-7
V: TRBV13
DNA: TGTGCCAGCAGCTCCGCCTACGAGCAGTACTTC
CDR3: CASSSAYEQYF

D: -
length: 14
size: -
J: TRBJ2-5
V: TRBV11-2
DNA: TGTGCCAGCAGCTTATGGACAGAACAAGAGACCCAGTACTTC
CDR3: CASSLWTEQETQYF